The 2 T cell receptor beta chains below all came from one sample that was sequenced in a study of Graves' ophthalmopathy and Graves' hyperthyroidism. The TCR beta CDR3 regions underwent amplification from RNA transcripts. In the first round, RT-PCR was carried out with HTBI primers, and a multiplex PCR formed the second round. A single record per CDR3 protein comes from TCRdb applying MiXCR to the multiplex PCR reads. This sample has 500,000 to 800,000 distinct CDR3 sequences, with about 38% found just once. Input material: peripheral blood. The receptors here all came from an adult man with Graves' ophthalmopathy.

V is TRBV10-3 and J is TRBJ1-1, with TRBD1 identical over 7 bases. After removal of 6 bases from V and 1 base from J, the junction contained 5 bases not matched to a gene. Germline V gene data show CDR1 as ENHRY and CDR2 as SYGVKD. CDR3 length: 14 residues. The CDR3 nucleotides are TGTGCCATCAGAGACAGGGTGGCGAACACTGAAGCTTTCTTT. Translating it yields CAIRDRVANTEAFF.

This clonotype was seen repeatedly, ten times or more. The genes are TRBV19 and TRBJ1-1; possible D gene TRBD1, 5 bases. V was pared by 5 bases and J by 4 bases, with 14 bases between. This CDR3 has 14 residues. From germline, CDR1 is LNHDA and CDR2 SQIVND (reference sequence). The DNA for the CDR3 is TGTGCCAGTAGTGGAGTGGGGGTGGGCACTGAAGCTTTCTTT. This codes for CASSGVGVGTEAFF.